These 21 T cell receptor beta chains originate from one sample sequenced in a study of OX40 agonist ivuxolimab in advanced cancers. Data came from immunoSEQ multiplex PCR; TCRdb stores just in-frame clones and leaves some out. The table records about 48,000 clones, over 75% of them present only once. The sample in question was CD4+ or CD8+ T cells sorted from blood, obtained in a trial of the OX40 agonist ivuxolimab. The source is an adult with an advanced solid tumor such as melanoma, head and neck, liver or kidney cancer.

This clone was detected once. This sequence joins TRBV19 and TRBJ1-1; 12 nucleotides align to TRBD1. The CDR3 runs to 13 residues. J lost 10 bases, V lost 4 bases, and 4 bases had no gene match. Germline assignment: CDR1 LNHDA and CDR2 SQIVND (reference sequence). The CDR3 here is CASSTGQGAGAFF. CDR3 sequence (DNA): TGTGCCAGTAGTACGGGACAGGGGGCTGGAGCTTTCTTT.

This clone was seen only once. The chain joins TRBV6-5 to TRBJ1-2, with 7 nucleotides matching TRBD1. CDR3 length: 14 amino acids. Germline V gene data show CDR1 as MNHEY and CDR2 as SVGAGI. V lost 5 bases, J lost 10 bases, and 13 bases stayed unmatched. The CDR3 region is CASSPNRGHPTYTF. CDR3 sequence (DNA): TGTGCCAGCAGTCCTAACAGGGGCCATCCTACCTACACCTTC.

The chain joins TRBV9 to TRBJ2-7; maybe TRBD2 (5 bases). The CDR3 is made up of 12 amino acids. Germline CDR1 is SGDLS and CDR2 is YYNGEE. Trimming removed 4 bases from V and 5 bases from J, with 10 bases in between. Here the CDR3 reads CASSMDWNEQYF. The CDR3 DNA reads TGTGCCAGCAGCATGGACTGGAACGAGCAGTACTTC.

The chain recombines TRBV6-6 with TRBJ1-1; D uncertain. CDR3 length: 13 residues. CDR1 and CDR2 (germline): MNHNY, SVGAGI (reference sequence). The ends were cut back, 7 bases at V and 0 bases at J, with 9 bases in the middle. The CDR3: CASIWAVNTEAFF. For the CDR3, the DNA is TGTGCCAGCATATGGGCAGTGAACACTGAAGCTTTCTTT.

The J gene is TRBJ2-1, the V gene TRBV6-1; 9 nucleotides agree with TRBD1. Germline trimming cut 6 bases from V and 7 bases from J; bases unmatched to any gene: 10. The CDR3 loop spans 15 amino acids. CDR1 and CDR2 (germline): MNHNS, SASEGT. The CDR3 loop is CASRPGQGTFNEQFF. The CDR3 DNA reads as TGTGCCAGCAGGCCCGGACAGGGGACTTTTAATGAGCAGTTCTTC.

The rearrangement links TRBV2 to TRBJ2-1; D might be TRBD2 (6 bases). Trimming left V 11 bases short and J 5 bases short, with 16 bases between. From germline, CDR1 is SNHLY and CDR2 FYNNEI. CDR3 length equals 13 residues. The CDR3 DNA reads as TGTGCCGCCCGACTGGGGGGACACAATGAGCAGTTCTTC. This codes for CAARLGGHNEQFF.

The chain links TRBV4-1 to TRBJ2-2; possibly TRBD1 for D (6 bases). V lost 4 bases, J lost 7 bases, and 13 bases lay in between. The CDR3 runs 14 residues. The V gene's germline CDR1 is MGHRA and CDR2 YSYEKL. CDR3 sequence: CASSRTGWGGELFF. CDR3 nucleotide sequence: TGCGCCAGCAGCCGCACAGGGTGGGGCGGGGAGCTGTTTTTT.

J is TRBJ2-7 and V is TRBV6-6, with 10 bases that match TRBD2. This CDR3 comprises 16 residues. CDR1 and CDR2 (germline): MNHNY, SVGAGI (reference sequence). V lost 4 bases to trimming and J lost 1 base; unmatched junction nucleotides: 7. The CDR3 loop reads CASSSSGSYISYEQYF. CDR3 nucleotides: TGTGCCAGCAGTTCTAGCGGGAGTTATATATCCTACGAGCAGTACTTC.

The chain joins TRBV19 to TRBJ2-7; no firm D call. CDR3 length: 11 amino acids. With 7 bases removed from V and 2 bases from J, the gap between germline ends came to 6 bases. CDR1 and CDR2 from the germline V gene are LNHDA and SQIVND (reference sequence). CDR3 nucleotides: TGTGCCAGTACGGAACCCTACGAGCAGTACGTC. Amino acids: CASTEPYEQYV.

This chain uses TRBV4-2 with TRBJ2-1, with D possibly matching TRBD1 (7 bases). This CDR3 region has 13 residues. Germline values: CDR1 LGHNA, CDR2 YNFKEQ. V was clipped by 2 bases and J by 8 bases, with 10 bases between them. The CDR3 is CASSQTGEDEQFF. CDR3 DNA sequence: TGTGCCAGCAGCCAAACAGGGGAGGATGAGCAGTTCTTC.

CDR3 protein: CASSEGVGISPLHF. CDR3 sequence (DNA): TGTGCCAGCAGTGAGGGTGTGGGGATTTCACCCCTCCACTTT. The rearrangement uses TRBV2 and TRBJ1-6; D is ambiguous. Germline V gene data show CDR1 as SNHLY and CDR2 as FYNNEI. The CDR3 totals 14 residues. Trimming took off 3 bases at V and 9 bases at J, with 12 bases between the two ends. Variable domain in full (rest from reference TRBV2 and TRBJ1-6): EPEVTQTPSHQVTQMGQEVILRCVPISNHLYFYWYRQILGQKVEFLVSFYNNEISEKSEIFDDQFSVERPDGSNFTLKIRSTKLEDSAMYFCASSEGVGISPLHFGNGTRLTVT.

This chain links TRBV7-9 with TRBJ2-2; 9 nucleotides agree with TRBD1. The CDR3 is made up of 17 amino acids. Germline V gives CDR1 SEHNR, CDR2 FQNEAQ (reference sequence). Trimming removed 0 bases from V and 5 bases from J; junction bases left unmatched: 7. The CDR3 loop is CASSLAAGQGYTGELFF. CDR3 in DNA: TGTGCCAGCAGCTTAGCCGCCGGACAGGGGTATACCGGGGAGCTGTTTTTT.

The chain recombines TRBV30 with TRBJ2-7, with no clear D. This CDR3 is built from 14 residues. Germline V gene sequence: CDR1 GTSNPN, CDR2 SVGIG (reference sequence). Between the trimmed V and J ends, which lost 4 bases and 2 bases, there was a span of 15 bases. CDR3 DNA sequence: TGTGCCTGGAACGGCGGCCCGACGGCCTACGAGCAGTACTTC. Translating gives CAWNGGPTAYEQYF.

This sequence joins TRBV19 and TRBJ2-7, with D tentatively TRBD1 or TRBD2 (5 bases each). V lost 3 bases to trimming and J lost 4 bases, with 13 bases between them. The CDR3 loop spans 14 amino acids. Per the germline V gene, CDR1 is LNHDA and CDR2 is SQIVND (reference sequence). The CDR3 nucleotides read TGTGCCAGTAGTATGATGGGGGTATCTTACGAGCAGTACTTC. Amino acid sequence: CASSMMGVSYEQYF.

V is TRBV27 and J is TRBJ2-1, with D tentatively TRBD2 (6 bases). This CDR3 spans 15 amino acids. Germline V gives CDR1 MNHEY, CDR2 SMNVEV (reference sequence). V gave up 0 bases and J gave up 5 bases, with 11 bases separating them. The CDR3 spells CASSLSSGLNNEQFF. Written as DNA, the CDR3 is TGTGCCAGCAGTTTATCTAGCGGTCTTAACAATGAGCAGTTCTTC.

The V gene is TRBV7-8, the J gene TRBJ1-5; D is perhaps TRBD1 (5 bases). The CDR3 consists of 16 residues. Germline V lookup: CDR1 SGHVS, CDR2 FQNEAQ. V lost 2 bases to trimming and J lost 5 bases, with 16 bases between them. CDR3 amino acids: CASSLPALTDHQPQHF. The CDR3 coding sequence is TGTGCCAGCAGCTTACCGGCGTTGACAGATCATCAGCCCCAGCATTTT. The variable domain in full, completed from reference TRBV7-8 and TRBJ1-5, reads GAGVSQSPRYKVAKRGQDVALRCDPISGHVSLFWYQQALGQGPEFLTYFQNEAQLDKSGLPSDRFFAERPEGSVSTLKIQRTQQEDSAVYLCASSLPALTDHQPQHFGDGTRLSIL.

This chain joins TRBV7-3 and TRBJ2-3; 8 bases fit TRBD1. Germline CDR1 and CDR2: SGHTA and FQGTGA. The CDR3 has 15 residues. J gave up 0 bases and V 4 bases, and 3 bases lay outside the gene matches. CDR3 nucleotides: TGTGCCAGCAGCTCGACAGGGGCTAGCACAGATACGCAGTATTTT. This codes for CASSSTGASTDTQYF.

The V gene is TRBV7-2, the J gene TRBJ1-5; D is ambiguous. Looked up from germline, CDR1 is SGHTA and CDR2 is FQGNSA. CDR3 length equals 13 residues. V shed 6 bases and J shed 1 base, with 7 bases lying between them. The chain's CDR3 is CASRETSNQPQHF. The CDR3 nucleotides read TGTGCCAGCAGAGAAACAAGCAATCAGCCCCAGCATTTT.

The chain employs TRBV4-3 and TRBJ2-1; 10 nucleotides align to TRBD2. The trim removed 0 bases at V and 8 bases at J, leaving 7 bases unmatched. This CDR3 has 16 residues. Germline loops: CDR1 LGHNA, CDR2 YSLEER. The CDR3 spells CASSQESSGSLDEQFF. The CDR3 bases are TGCGCCAGCAGCCAAGAATCTAGCGGGAGTCTAGATGAGCAGTTCTTC.

The J gene is TRBJ2-1, the V gene TRBV7-9; perhaps TRBD2 as D (5 bases). Germline values: CDR1 SEHNR, CDR2 FQNEAQ (reference sequence). The CDR3 runs 15 residues. V lost 5 bases to trimming and J lost 8 bases, with 19 bases between them. The CDR3 DNA reads TGTGCCAGCAGCCGAGCACACGGGGATGACGATGAGCAGTTCTTC. Amino acid sequence: CASSRAHGDDDEQFF.

This CDR3 is CAIDRGDYEQYF. In nucleotides, the CDR3 is TGTGCCATCGACAGGGGAGATTACGAGCAGTACTTC. The V call is TRBV10-3, the J call TRBJ2-7, with 8 bases identical to TRBD1. The V segment lost 8 bases and the J segment 4 bases; nucleotides outside the gene matches: 4. Germline-derived CDR1 and CDR2 are ENHRY and SYGVKD. This CDR3 is 12 amino acids long.